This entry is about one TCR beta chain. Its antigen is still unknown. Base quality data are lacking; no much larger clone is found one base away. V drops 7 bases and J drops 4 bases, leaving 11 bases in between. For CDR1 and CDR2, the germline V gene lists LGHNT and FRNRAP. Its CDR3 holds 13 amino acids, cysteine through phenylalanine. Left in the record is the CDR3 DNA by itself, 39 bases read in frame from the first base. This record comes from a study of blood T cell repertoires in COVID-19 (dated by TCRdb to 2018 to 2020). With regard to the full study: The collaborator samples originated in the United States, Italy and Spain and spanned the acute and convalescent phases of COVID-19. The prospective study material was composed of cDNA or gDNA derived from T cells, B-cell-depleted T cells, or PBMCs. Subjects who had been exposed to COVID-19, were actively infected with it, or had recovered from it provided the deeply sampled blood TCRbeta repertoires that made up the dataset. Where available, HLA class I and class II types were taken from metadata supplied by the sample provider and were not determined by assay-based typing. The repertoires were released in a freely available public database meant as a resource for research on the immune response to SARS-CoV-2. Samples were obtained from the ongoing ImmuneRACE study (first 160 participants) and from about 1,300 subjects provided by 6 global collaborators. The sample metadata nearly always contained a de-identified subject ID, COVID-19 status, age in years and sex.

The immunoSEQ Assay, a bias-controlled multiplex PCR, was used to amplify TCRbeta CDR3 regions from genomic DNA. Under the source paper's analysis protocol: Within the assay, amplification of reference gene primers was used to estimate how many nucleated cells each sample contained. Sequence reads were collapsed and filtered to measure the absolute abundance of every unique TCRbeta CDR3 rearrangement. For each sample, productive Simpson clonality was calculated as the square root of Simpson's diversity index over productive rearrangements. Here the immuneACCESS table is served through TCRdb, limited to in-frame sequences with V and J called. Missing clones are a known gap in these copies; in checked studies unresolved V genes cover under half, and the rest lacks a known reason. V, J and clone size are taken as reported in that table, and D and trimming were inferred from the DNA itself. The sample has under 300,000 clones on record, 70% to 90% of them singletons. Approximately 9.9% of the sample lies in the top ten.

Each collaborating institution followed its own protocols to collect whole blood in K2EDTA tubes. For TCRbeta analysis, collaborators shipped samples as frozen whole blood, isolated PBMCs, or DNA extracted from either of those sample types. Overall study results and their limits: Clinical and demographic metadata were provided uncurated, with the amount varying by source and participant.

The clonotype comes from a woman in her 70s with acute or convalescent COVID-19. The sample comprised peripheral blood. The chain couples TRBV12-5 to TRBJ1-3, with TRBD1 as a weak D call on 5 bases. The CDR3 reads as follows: CASARDLGNTIYF. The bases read TGTGCTAGTGCCAGGGATCTCGGAAACACCATATATTTT.